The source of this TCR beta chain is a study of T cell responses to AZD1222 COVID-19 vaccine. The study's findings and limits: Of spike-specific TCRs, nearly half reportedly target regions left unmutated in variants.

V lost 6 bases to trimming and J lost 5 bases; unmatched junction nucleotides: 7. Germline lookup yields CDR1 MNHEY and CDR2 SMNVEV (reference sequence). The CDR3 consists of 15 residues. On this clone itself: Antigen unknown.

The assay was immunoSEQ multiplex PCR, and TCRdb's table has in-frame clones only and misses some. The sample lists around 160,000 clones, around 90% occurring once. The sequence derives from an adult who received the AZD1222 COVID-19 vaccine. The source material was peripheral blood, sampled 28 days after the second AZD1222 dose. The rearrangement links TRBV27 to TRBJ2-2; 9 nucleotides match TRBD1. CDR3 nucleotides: TGTGCCAGCAGAGGGACAGGGTTTATTACCGGGGAGCTGTTTTTT. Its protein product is CASRGTGFITGELFF.